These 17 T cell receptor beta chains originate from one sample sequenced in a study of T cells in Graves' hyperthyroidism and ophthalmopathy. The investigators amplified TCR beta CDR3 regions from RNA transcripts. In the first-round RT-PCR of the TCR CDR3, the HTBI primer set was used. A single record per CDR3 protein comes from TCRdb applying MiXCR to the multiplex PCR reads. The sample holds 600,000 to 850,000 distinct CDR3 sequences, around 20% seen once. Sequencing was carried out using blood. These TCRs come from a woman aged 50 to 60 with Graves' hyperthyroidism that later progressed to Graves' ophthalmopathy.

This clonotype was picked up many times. The CDR3 spells CASSSRTGSYNEQFF. Written as DNA, the CDR3 is TGTGCCAGCAGCTCGAGGACAGGCTCCTACAATGAGCAGTTCTTC. The rearrangement uses TRBV7-2 and TRBJ2-1; 7 bases are a match to TRBD1. Per the germline V gene, CDR1 is SGHTA and CDR2 is FQGNSA. V lost 4 bases, J lost 0 bases, and 3 bases stayed unmatched. CDR3 length: 15 amino acids.

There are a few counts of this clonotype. CDR3 in amino acids: CASSRRVAGKTDTQYF. DNA of the CDR3: TGTGCCAGCAGCCGACGAGTAGCGGGGAAAACAGATACGCAGTATTTT. The chain carries TRBV3-1 and TRBJ2-3; the match to TRBD2 covers 8 bases. The CDR3 length is 16 residues. The germline gives CDR1 LGHDT, CDR2 YNNKEL (reference sequence). Germline trimming cut 4 bases from V and 3 bases from J; bases unmatched to any gene: 9.

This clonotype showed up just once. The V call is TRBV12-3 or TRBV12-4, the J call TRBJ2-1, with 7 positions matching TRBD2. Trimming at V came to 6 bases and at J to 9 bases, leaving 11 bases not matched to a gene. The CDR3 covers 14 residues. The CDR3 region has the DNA TGTGCCAGCAGACCAGGCGGGAGTGGCGGTGAGCAGTTCTTC. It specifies CASRPGGSGGEQFF.

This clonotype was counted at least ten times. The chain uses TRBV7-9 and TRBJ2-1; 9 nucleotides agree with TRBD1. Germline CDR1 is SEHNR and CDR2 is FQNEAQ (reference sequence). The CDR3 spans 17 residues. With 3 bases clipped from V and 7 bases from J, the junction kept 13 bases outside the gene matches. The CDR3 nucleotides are TGTGCCAGCAGCTTTCCCGTGACCCGGGACAGGGAGAATGAGCAGTTCTTC. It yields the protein CASSFPVTRDRENEQFF.

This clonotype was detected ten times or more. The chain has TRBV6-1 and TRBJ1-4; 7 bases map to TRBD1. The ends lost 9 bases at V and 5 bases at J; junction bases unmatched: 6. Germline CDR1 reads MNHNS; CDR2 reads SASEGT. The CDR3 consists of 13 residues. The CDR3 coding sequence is TGTGCCAGTGGTGGGACAGCCAATGAAAAACTGTTTTTT. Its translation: CASGGTANEKLFF.

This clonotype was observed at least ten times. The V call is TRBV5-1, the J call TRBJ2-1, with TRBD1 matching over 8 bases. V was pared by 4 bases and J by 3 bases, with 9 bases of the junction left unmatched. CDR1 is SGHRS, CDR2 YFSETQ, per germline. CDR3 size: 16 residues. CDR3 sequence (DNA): TGCGCCAGCAGCCGGGCAGGACAGGGCGGCTACAATGAGCAGTTCTTC. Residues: CASSRAGQGGYNEQFF.

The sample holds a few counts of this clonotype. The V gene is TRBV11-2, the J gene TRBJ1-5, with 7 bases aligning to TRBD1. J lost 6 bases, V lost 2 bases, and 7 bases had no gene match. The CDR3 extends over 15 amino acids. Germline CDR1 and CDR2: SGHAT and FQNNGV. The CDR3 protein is CASSLSRGMGQPQHF. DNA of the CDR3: TGTGCCAGCAGCTTATCCAGGGGGATGGGTCAGCCCCAGCATTTT.

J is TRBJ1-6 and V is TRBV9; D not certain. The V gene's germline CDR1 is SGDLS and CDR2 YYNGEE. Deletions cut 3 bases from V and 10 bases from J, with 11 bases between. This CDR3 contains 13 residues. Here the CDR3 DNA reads TGTGCCAGCAGCGACGGATCAGGATCACCCCTCCACTTT. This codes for CASSDGSGSPLHF.

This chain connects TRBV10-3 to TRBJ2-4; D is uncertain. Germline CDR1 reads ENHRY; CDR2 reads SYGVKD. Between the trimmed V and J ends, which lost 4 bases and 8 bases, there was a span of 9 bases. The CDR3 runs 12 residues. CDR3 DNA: TGTGCCATCAGTGCAACCTCGGACATTCAGTACTTC. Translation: CAISATSDIQYF.

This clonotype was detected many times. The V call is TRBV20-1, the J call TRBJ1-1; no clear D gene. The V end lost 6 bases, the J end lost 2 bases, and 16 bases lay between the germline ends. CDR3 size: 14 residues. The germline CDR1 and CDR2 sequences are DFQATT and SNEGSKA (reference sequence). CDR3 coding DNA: TGCAGTGCCTCCCTAGACGGGAGAAACACTGAAGCTTTCTTT. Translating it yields CSASLDGRNTEAFF.

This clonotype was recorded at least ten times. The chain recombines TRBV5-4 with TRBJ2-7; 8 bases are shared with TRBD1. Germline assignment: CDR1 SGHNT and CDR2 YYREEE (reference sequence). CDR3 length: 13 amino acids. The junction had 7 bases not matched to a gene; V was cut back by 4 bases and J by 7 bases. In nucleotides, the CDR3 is TGTGCCAGCAGCATGGGACAGGACGTTGAGCAGTACTTC. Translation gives CASSMGQDVEQYF.

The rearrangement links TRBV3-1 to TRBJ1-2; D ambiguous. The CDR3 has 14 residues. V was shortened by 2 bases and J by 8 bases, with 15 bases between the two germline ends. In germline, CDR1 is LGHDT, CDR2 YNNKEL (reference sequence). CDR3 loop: CASSQNPRSGGYTF. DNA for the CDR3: TGTGCCAGCAGCCAAAACCCCCGGAGCGGGGGCTACACCTTC.

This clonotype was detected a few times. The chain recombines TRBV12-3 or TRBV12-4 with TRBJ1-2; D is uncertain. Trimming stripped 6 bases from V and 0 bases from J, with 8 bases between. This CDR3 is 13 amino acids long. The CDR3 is CASRDLANYGYTF. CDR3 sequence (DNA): TGTGCCAGCAGGGACCTAGCTAACTATGGCTACACCTTC.

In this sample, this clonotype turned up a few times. CDR3 protein: CASSSALLRRLTNYGYTF. The CDR3 DNA is TGCGCCAGCAGCTCAGCCCTCTTACGGAGACTAACTAACTATGGCTACACCTTC. The chain joins TRBV4-1 to TRBJ1-2; D uncertain. V was pared by 5 bases and J by 0 bases, with 22 bases between. The CDR3 spans 18 residues. CDR1 and CDR2 from the germline V gene are MGHRA and YSYEKL.

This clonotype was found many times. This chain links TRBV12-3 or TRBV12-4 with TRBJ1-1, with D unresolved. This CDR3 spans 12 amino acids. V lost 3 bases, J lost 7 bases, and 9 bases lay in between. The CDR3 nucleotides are TGTGCCAGCAGTTTTCCCCTCGGTGAAGCTTTCTTT. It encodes CASSFPLGEAFF.

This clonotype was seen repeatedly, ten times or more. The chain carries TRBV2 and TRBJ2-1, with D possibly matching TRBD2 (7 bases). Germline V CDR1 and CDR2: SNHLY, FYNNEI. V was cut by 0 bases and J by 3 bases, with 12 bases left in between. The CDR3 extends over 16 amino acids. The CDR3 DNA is TGTGCCAGCAGTGAAGCCACGGGGGGCTTCTACAATGAGCAGTTCTTC. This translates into CASSEATGGFYNEQFF.

CDR3 DNA: TGTGCCACCCTAGGAGGTTCCTCGCGCGAGCAGTACTTC. This encodes CATLGGSSREQYF. This rearrangement joins TRBV6-4 to TRBJ2-7; D might be TRBD2 (5 bases). CDR1 is MRHNA and CDR2 is SNTAGT in the germline V gene. The CDR3 covers 13 residues. Deletions cut 10 bases from V and 6 bases from J, with 19 bases between.